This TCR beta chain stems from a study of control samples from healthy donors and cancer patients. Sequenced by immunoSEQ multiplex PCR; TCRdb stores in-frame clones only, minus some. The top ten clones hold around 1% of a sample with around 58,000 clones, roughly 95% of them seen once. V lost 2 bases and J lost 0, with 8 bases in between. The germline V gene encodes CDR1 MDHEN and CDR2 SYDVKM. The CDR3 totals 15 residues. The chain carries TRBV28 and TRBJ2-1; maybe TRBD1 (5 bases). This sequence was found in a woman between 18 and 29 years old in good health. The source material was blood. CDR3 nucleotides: TGTGCCAGCAGTTTAGATAGGGGCTCCTACAATGAGCAGTTCTTC. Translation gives CASSLDRGSYNEQFF.